The rows below give T cell receptor beta chains drawn from one sample of a study of cytomegalovirus exposure and HLA in healthy donors. TCRdb's copy holds only in-frame clones and misses some; the assay was immunoSEQ multiplex PCR. The data hold roughly 190,000 clones, with 84% observed a single time. The specimen was PBMCs. The source is a woman aged 45-65 years in good health and CMV-seropositive. Both conserved end residues are part of each CDR3. D genes are given only for firm matches. Size values are once, few and many counts, or a class for expanded clones, and some rows have none.

j_gene	abundance	d_gene	v_gene	CDR3nt	CDR3aa
TRBJ2-7	NA	NA	TRBV7-8	TGTGCCAGCAGCTTACAGGACTACGAGCAGTACTTC	CASSLQDYEQYF
TRBJ1-2	NA	NA	TRBV6-4	TGTGCCAGCAGTTACTCGTTCCAGGGAAACTATGGCTACACCTTC	CASSYSFQGNYGYTF
TRBJ2-3	NA	NA	TRBV5-1	TGCGCCAGCACTCAAGGGCTAGCCGTAGATACGCAGTATTTT	CASTQGLAVDTQYF
TRBJ1-1	once	TRBD1	TRBV5-5	TGTGCCAGCAGCTTGAGGGACAGGGCGTTGAACACTGAAGCTTTCTTT	CASSLRDRALNTEAFF
TRBJ1-5	NA	TRBD1	TRBV4-2	TGTGCCAGCAGCCAAGATTACAGGGGCTCTCAGCCCCAGCATTTT	CASSQDYRGSQPQHF
TRBJ1-2	NA	NA	TRBV15	TGTGCCACCAGCGCCCTCCTTATCGCACAGGGCGGTGGCTACACCTTC	CATSALLIAQGGGYTF
TRBJ1-2	NA	TRBD1	TRBV6-4	TGTGCCAGCACCCCCTCGACAGGGATCCTCTATGGCTACACCTTC	CASTPSTGILYGYTF
TRBJ2-1	NA	TRBD1	TRBV2	TGTGCCAGCACCTCCGACAGGGGGCTCGAGCAGTTCTTC	CASTSDRGLEQFF
TRBJ1-1	NA	TRBD1	TRBV18	TGTGCCAGCTCACCTAAACAGGGGACGAACACTGAAGCTTTCTTT	CASSPKQGTNTEAFF
TRBJ2-2	NA	TRBD1	TRBV7-3	TGTGCCAGCAGCCTACAGGGGGGAAACACCGGGGAGCTGTTTTTT	CASSLQGGNTGELFF
TRBJ2-2	few	NA	TRBV7-2	TGTGCCAGCAGCCCCGTCCCCGGGGAGCTGTTTTTT	CASSPVPGELFF
TRBJ1-2	NA	NA	TRBV27	TGTGCCAGCACCCCCCATGGGGAAGGGGTTTATGGCTACACCTTC	CASTPHGEGVYGYTF
TRBJ1-2	few	NA	TRBV9	TGTGCCAGCAGCCGCGGGGGGAGCCGGGACAACTATGGCTACACCTTC	CASSRGGSRDNYGYTF
TRBJ2-1	NA	NA	TRBV2	TGTGCCAGCACTGCGTGGGGGGTAGCGGAGCCTCTTGAGCAGTTCTTC	CASTAWGVAEPLEQFF
TRBJ1-1	NA	NA	TRBV7-9	TGTGCCACCGCTGCGGGTGCTGAAGCTTTCTTT	CATAAGAEAFF
TRBJ2-3	NA	NA	TRBV6-5	TGTGCCAGCAGTGAAGTTGGAGTTACGCAGTATTTT	CASSEVGVTQYF
TRBJ1-2	NA	NA	TRBV6-1	TGTGCCAGCAGTGATCAGGGGAGAGGTGGCTATGGCTACACCTTC	CASSDQGRGGYGYTF
TRBJ1-1	NA	TRBD1	TRBV2	TGTGCCAGCGGACAGGGGGTTAGCACTGAAGCTTTCTTT	CASGQGVSTEAFF
TRBJ2-7	few	TRBD1	TRBV19	TGTGCCAGTAGTGAGGGACAGGGTAACTCCTACGAGCAGTACTTC	CASSEGQGNSYEQYF
TRBJ2-5	NA	NA	TRBV11-3	TGTGCCAGCAGCTTAGGACCCGCCAGCGGACAAGAGACCCAGTACTTC	CASSLGPASGQETQYF
TRBJ2-3	NA	NA	TRBV9	TGTGCCAGCAGCCCAACAGCGGGCCGCACAGATACGCAGTATTTT	CASSPTAGRTDTQYF
TRBJ2-1	NA	TRBD2	TRBV4-1	TGCGCCAGCAGCCAAGGAGGGAGCGGGGGGGCTTACAATGAGCAGTTCTTC	CASSQGGSGGAYNEQFF
TRBJ2-7	NA	NA	TRBV5-1	TGCGCCAGCAGCTTGGAACAGCCGAACGACGAGCAGTACTTC	CASSLEQPNDEQYF
TRBJ2-2	NA	TRBD1	TRBV7-8	TGTGCCAGCAGAAGGACGGGACAGGGGGCCGGGGAGCTGTTTTTT	CASRRTGQGAGELFF
TRBJ1-1	NA	NA	TRBV5-1	TGCGCCAGCAGCTCCCAGACAGTCCCGAACACTGAAGCTTTCTTT	CASSSQTVPNTEAFF